The 29 T cell receptor beta chains reported below all come from one sample, sequenced in a study of T cell responses to AZD1222 COVID-19 vaccine. The data were produced by immunoSEQ multiplex PCR, yet TCRdb's version contains in-frame clones alone and is incomplete. The sample lists about 69,000 clones; roughly 85% were seen once. Specimen: peripheral blood, collected 28 days after the second AZD1222 dose. The receptors originated from an adult who received the AZD1222 COVID-19 vaccine.

The chain carries TRBV9 and TRBJ2-1; 10 positions match TRBD2. The CDR3 length is 15 residues. From germline, CDR1 is SGDLS and CDR2 YYNGEE. V shed 1 base and J 8 bases; nucleotides not matched to a gene: 6. CDR3 in amino acids: CASSVRSGGWYEQFF. The CDR3 DNA is TGTGCCAGCAGCGTACGTAGCGGGGGGTGGTATGAGCAGTTCTTC.

V is TRBV28 and J is TRBJ1-2, with 9 bases lining up with TRBD1. The CDR3 covers 12 residues. The trim removed 5 bases at V and 14 bases at J, leaving 9 bases unmatched. Germline V lookup: CDR1 MDHEN, CDR2 SYDVKM. The CDR3 sequence: CASSPLTGGGTF. CDR3 coding DNA: TGTGCCAGCAGTCCCCTGACAGGGGGAGGTACCTTC.

This chain connects TRBV6-5 to TRBJ1-6; the D is unclear. The CDR3 has 13 amino acids. The germline gives CDR1 MNHEY, CDR2 SVGAGI. The V end lost 7 bases, the J end lost 6 bases, and 10 bases lay between the germline ends. CDR3 DNA: TGTGCCAGCAAAGGGAGCCTTAATTCACCCCTCCACTTT. Protein product: CASKGSLNSPLHF.

The chain has TRBV4-2 and TRBJ2-1; the D is unclear. The germline gives CDR1 LGHNA, CDR2 YNFKEQ. Trimming removed 4 bases from V and 5 bases from J, with 12 bases in between. This CDR3 is 14 amino acids long. The CDR3, as DNA: TGTGCCAGCAGCCCAACCCTTACAGACAATGAGCAGTTCTTC. Amino acids: CASSPTLTDNEQFF.

This chain connects TRBV7-2 to TRBJ1-3; D is possibly TRBD1 (5 bases). The length of the CDR3 is 16 residues. Trimming took 1 base from V and 0 from J, leaving 10 bases between them. Germline V lookup: CDR1 SGHTA, CDR2 FQGNSA. The CDR3 bases are TGTGCCAGCAGCTTAGGGGGGGGTTCCTCTGGAAACACCATATATTTT. This sequence encodes CASSLGGGSSGNTIYF.

The chain links TRBV9 to TRBJ2-1; no definite D call. Germline CDR1 reads SGDLS; CDR2 reads YYNGEE. This CDR3 contains 12 residues. V lost 3 bases and J 9 bases, leaving 10 bases between the germline ends. CDR3 bases: TGTGCCAGCAGCGCCCCCTGGGGTGAGCAGTTCTTC. Translating gives CASSAPWGEQFF.

The count of this clone is one. V usage is TRBV3-1 (or the pseudogene TRBV3-2) and J usage is TRBJ1-2; possible D gene TRBD1, 6 bases. V dropped 2 bases and J dropped 7 bases, with 11 bases sitting between them. CDR1 is LGHDT and CDR2 is YNNKEL in the germline V gene (reference sequence). This CDR3 spans 13 amino acids. The CDR3 bases are TGTGCCAGCAGCCAACGGGGGGCTTCTGGCTACACCTTC. Its protein is CASSQRGASGYTF.

The rearrangement uses TRBV11-2 and TRBJ2-1; 8 bases map to TRBD2. J gave up 2 bases and V 5 bases, and 5 bases lay outside the gene matches. The CDR3 has 15 amino acids. Germline CDR1 and CDR2: SGHAT and FQNNGV. The CDR3 loop is CASSPIAGTYNEQFF. The DNA for the CDR3 is TGTGCCAGCAGCCCCATAGCGGGAACCTACAATGAGCAGTTCTTC.

The J gene is TRBJ1-5, the V gene TRBV6-6; D perhaps matches TRBD1 (6 bases). The CDR3 loop spans 12 amino acids. The V end was cut by 5 bases, the J end by 8 bases, with 10 bases between. Germline CDR1 is MNHNY and CDR2 is SVGAGI (reference sequence). Written as DNA, the CDR3 is TGTGCCAGCAGTCGGGGGCAGGAGCCCCAGCATTTT. Translation gives CASSRGQEPQHF.

The J gene is TRBJ1-2, the V gene TRBV2; a possible D gene is TRBD1 (6 bases). Trimming removed 5 bases from V and 8 bases from J, with 15 bases in between. This CDR3 has 13 residues. Germline V gene data show CDR1 as SNHLY and CDR2 as FYNNEI. Here the CDR3 DNA reads TGTGCCAGCAGTCGAGACAGGACGAGGGGCTACACCTTC. This codes for CASSRDRTRGYTF.

This clone appeared a single time. The rearrangement links TRBV19 to TRBJ1-5, with a tentative D call TRBD1 (6 bases). The CDR3 consists of 15 residues. Per germline, CDR1 LNHDA and CDR2 SQIVND (reference sequence). The V end was cut by 5 bases, the J end by 6 bases, with 17 bases between. CDR3 DNA: TGTGCCAGTAGTGAGGGGGGGCTAAGAGGTCAGCCCCAGCATTTT. Its translation is CASSEGGLRGQPQHF.

This chain connects TRBV5-1 to TRBJ1-2; D gene uncertain. Between the trimmed V and J ends, which lost 5 bases and 5 bases, there was a span of 13 bases. The V gene's germline CDR1 is SGHRS and CDR2 YFSETQ. This CDR3 comprises 13 residues. CDR3 sequence reads: CASRTETSYGYTF. Here the CDR3 DNA reads TGCGCCAGCAGGACGGAGACCTCATATGGCTACACCTTC. Full variable domain (rest looked up from reference TRBV5-1 and TRBJ1-2): KAGVTQTPRYLIKTRGQQVTLSCSPISGHRSVSWYQQTPGQGLQFLFEYFSETQRNKGNFPGRFSGRQFSNSRSEMNVSTLELGDSALYLCASRTETSYGYTFGSGTRLTVV.

This clone has a single count. This chain joins TRBV12-3 or TRBV12-4 and TRBJ1-2, with D possibly matching TRBD1 (5 bases). This CDR3 has 12 residues. Between the trimmed V and J ends, which lost 2 bases and 7 bases, there was a span of 8 bases. CDR3 in DNA: TGTGCCAGCAGTTTAAGGGGAAGTGGCTACACCTTC. The encoded protein is CASSLRGSGYTF.

The chain recombines TRBV19 with TRBJ2-1; TRBD1 matches at 12 bases. Germline values: CDR1 LNHDA, CDR2 SQIVND (reference sequence). The CDR3 is 16 amino acids. V was pared by 5 bases and J by 7 bases, with 9 bases of the junction left unmatched. The CDR3 DNA sequence: TGTGCCAGTAGTCCCCTTGGGGACAGGGGGCGGAATGAGCAGTTCTTC. Protein sequence: CASSPLGDRGRNEQFF. Full variable domain (remainder filled in from reference TRBV19 and TRBJ2-1): DGGITQSPKYLFRKEGQNVTLSCEQNLNHDAMYWYRQDPGQGLRLIYYSQIVNDFQKGDIAEGYSVSREKKESFPLTVTSAQKNPTAFYLCASSPLGDRGRNEQFFGPGTRLTVL.

In DNA, the CDR3 is TGTGCCAGCAGTCTGGGACAGGTCGGGAGGCTCAACGAGCAGTACTTC. This translates into CASSLGQVGRLNEQYF. The chain employs TRBV27 and TRBJ2-7, with D perhaps TRBD1 (8 bases). The germline V and J ends were trimmed by 5 bases and 5 bases, with 22 bases remaining between them. The CDR3 has 16 amino acids. The germline V gene has CDR1 MNHEY and CDR2 SMNVEV (reference sequence).

This clone has only a few counts. The chain is built from TRBV5-1 and TRBJ2-2; 12 nucleotides line up with TRBD1. Germline V gene lookup returns CDR1 SGHRS and CDR2 YFSETQ. J lost 4 bases, V lost 4 bases, and 8 bases had no gene match. The CDR3 covers 17 residues. DNA for the CDR3: TGCGCCAGCAGCCACGGGACAGGGGGCGTTAGCACCGGGGAGCTGTTTTTT. Translated: CASSHGTGGVSTGELFF. Based on the CDR3 plus reference TRBV5-1 and TRBJ2-2, the full variable domain is KAGVTQTPRYLIKTRGQQVTLSCSPISGHRSVSWYQQTPGQGLQFLFEYFSETQRNKGNFPGRFSGRQFSNSRSEMNVSTLELGDSALYLCASSHGTGGVSTGELFFGEGSRLTVL.

The chain employs TRBV11-3 and TRBJ2-3, with 7 bases matching TRBD2. The CDR3 is made up of 13 amino acids. J lost 8 bases, V lost 0 bases, and 2 bases had no gene match. Germline V lookup: CDR1 SGHNT, CDR2 YENEEA. The CDR3 bases are TGTGCCAGCAGCTTAGATGGACTAGGTACGCAGTATTTT. As protein: CASSLDGLGTQYF.

This clone was seen a handful of times. The chain is built from TRBV5-6 and TRBJ2-7, with D possibly matching TRBD2 (5 bases). The V end lost 1 base, the J end lost 4 bases, and 21 bases lay between the germline ends. CDR3 length: 17 residues. From germline, CDR1 is SGHDT and CDR2 YYEEEE. CDR3 loop: CASSLSAGVTLPYEQYF. CDR3 sequence (DNA): TGTGCCAGCAGCTTGAGCGCCGGGGTTACCCTTCCGTACGAGCAGTACTTC.

This clone was counted once. The chain has TRBV7-8 and TRBJ2-7, with D perhaps TRBD2 (6 bases). V was clipped by 4 bases and J by 2 bases, with 12 bases between them. This CDR3 region has 14 residues. Germline values: CDR1 SGHVS, CDR2 FQNEAQ. This CDR3 is CASSSRRAPYEQYF. CDR3 nucleotide sequence: TGTGCCAGCAGCTCCCGGAGGGCACCCTACGAGCAGTACTTC.

The chain combines TRBV2 with TRBJ2-7, with D uncertain. Between the trimmed V and J ends, which lost 6 bases and 6 bases, there was a span of 18 bases. The V gene's germline CDR1 is SNHLY and CDR2 FYNNEI. The CDR3 runs 14 residues. The CDR3 region has the DNA TGTGCCAGCAGGCCCTCGACGGTAGCCGGCGAGCAGTACTTC. As protein: CASRPSTVAGEQYF.

The chain uses TRBV27 and TRBJ1-1; unclear D gene. Germline CDR1 is MNHEY and CDR2 is SMNVEV (reference sequence). The CDR3 consists of 14 residues. With 1 base removed from V and 4 bases from J, the gap between germline ends came to 10 bases. DNA of the CDR3: TGTGCCAGCAGTTTATTGTGGCCGCTCACTGAAGCTTTCTTT. Protein sequence: CASSLLWPLTEAFF.

This clone was detected only once. The CDR3 coding sequence is TGTGCCAGCATCCTACAGGGGGCAATCGCAGATACGCAGTATTTT. Translation gives CASILQGAIADTQYF. The chain employs TRBV6-5 and TRBJ2-3, with TRBD1 matching over 9 bases. The length of the CDR3 is 15 residues. CDR1 is MNHEY and CDR2 is SVGAGI in the germline V gene. V gave up 7 bases and J gave up 4 bases; unmatched junction bases: 9.

The chain combines TRBV2 with TRBJ1-5, with D hard to call. Germline loops: CDR1 SNHLY, CDR2 FYNNEI. This CDR3 region has 12 residues. V lost 3 bases to trimming and J lost 2 bases, with 2 bases between them. CDR3 DNA: TGTGCCAGCAGTGATCGCAATCAGCCCCAGCATTTT. Protein: CASSDRNQPQHF.

The rearrangement joins TRBV10-3 to TRBJ2-7; D call uncertain. V was cut by 4 bases and J by 4 bases, with 5 bases left in between. The CDR3 spans 11 residues. Per germline, CDR1 ENHRY and CDR2 SYGVKD. The CDR3 is CAISGGYEQYF. In DNA form, the CDR3 reads TGTGCCATCAGTGGCGGATACGAGCAGTACTTC.

By sample fraction, this clone is large. The rearrangement joins TRBV5-4 to TRBJ1-1; D is unresolved. The germline V gene encodes CDR1 SGHNT and CDR2 YYREEE (reference sequence). With 0 bases removed from V and 1 base from J, the gap between germline ends came to 10 bases. CDR3 length: 15 amino acids. CDR3 sequence: CASSLERVGNTEAFF. The DNA for the CDR3 is TGTGCCAGCAGCTTGGAACGGGTGGGGAACACTGAAGCTTTCTTT.

The chain carries TRBV7-6 and TRBJ1-2; possible D gene TRBD1, 6 bases. The CDR3 has 17 amino acids. Trimming removed 4 bases from V and 4 bases from J, with 22 bases in between. The V gene's germline CDR1 is SGHVS and CDR2 FNYEAQ. CDR3 in amino acids: CASSSSTAGALTYGYTF. Written as DNA, the CDR3 is TGTGCCAGCAGCTCATCGACGGCAGGGGCCCTTACCTATGGCTACACCTTC.

The chain couples TRBV2 to TRBJ1-5, with D perhaps TRBD1 (6 bases). In germline, CDR1 is SNHLY, CDR2 FYNNEI. The V end lost 6 bases, the J end lost 4 bases, and 13 bases lay between the germline ends. The CDR3 is 14 amino acids. The CDR3 DNA sequence: TGTGCCAGCAGCACTACGAGGGGGAATCAGCCCCAGCATTTT. Translated: CASSTTRGNQPQHF.

This chain joins TRBV6-5 and TRBJ2-1; D call uncertain. The CDR3 has 12 amino acids. In germline, CDR1 is MNHEY, CDR2 SVGAGI. The V end was cut by 7 bases, the J end by 4 bases, with 8 bases between. DNA for the CDR3: TGTGCCAGCACTACGGGTTACAATGAGCAGTTCTTC. This encodes CASTTGYNEQFF.

Here the CDR3 DNA reads TGTGCCTGGAGTCGGTCGGGGGGAAACTATGGCTACACCTTC. This sequence encodes CAWSRSGGNYGYTF. The chain combines TRBV30 with TRBJ1-2, with D possibly matching TRBD1 (5 bases). CDR1 and CDR2 from the germline V gene are GTSNPN and SVGIG (reference sequence). V lost 2 bases and J lost 2, with 12 bases in between. The CDR3 consists of 14 residues.